Ten or more counts support the clone carrying this TCR beta chain. The record originates from a study of T cell repertoires in cytomegalovirus infection. Germline V gives CDR1 LGHNA, CDR2 YSLEER. The CDR3 is 13 residues long. The V end was cut by 0 bases, the J end by 7 bases, with 9 bases between. TCRdb fed the reads into MiXCR, producing one record per CDR3 protein. This sample has 200,000 to 300,000 distinct CDR3 sequences; approximately 7% occur once, and the top ten carry about 6%. V and J are TRBV4-3 and TRBJ1-1, with D uncertain. The sequenced sample was PBMCs. The receptor comes from a human donor in good health (CMV status not recorded). Some clones in this sample may be carry-over from other donors' samples. This CDR3 is CASSQDRWGEAFF. The CDR3, as DNA: TGCGCCAGCAGCCAAGACCGGTGGGGTGAAGCTTTCTTT.